This record looks at one TCR beta chain sequence and its context. Its antigen is as yet unknown. Terminally differentiated effector memory CD45RA+ cells were left out of the naive CD8 fraction, which was CD45RO-negative and positively selected for CCR7. The sample belongs to a study of shared clonotypes between healthy human individuals. Study-level findings and limits: The study generally estimated greater richness for naive than memory subsets.

Authors' analysis steps: For the immunoSEQ data, sequences were junction-only without quality scores, so filtering differed. Libraries were prepared by immunoSEQ multiplex PCR; TCRdb keeps only in-frame clonotypes and omits some of them. V and J calls plus clone size are reproduced from that table; the DNA served to infer D and trimming. Found here are around 2,000,000 clones, just over 90% of them singletons; the top ten hold 1.5% to 2%. V gave up 8 bases and J gave up 5 bases, with 19 bases separating them. Germline loops: CDR1 MNHNS, CDR2 SASEGT. CDR3 size: 14 residues. Input material: naive CD8+ T cells from PBMCs. V and J are TRBV6-1 and TRBJ2-7, with D possibly being TRBD2 (6 bases). This receptor was obtained from a man aged 18-30 years in good health. Some clones in this sample may be carry-over from other donors' samples. CDR3 bases: TGTGCCAGCCGCGGGGAGGTGTGGGGCGACGAGCAGTACTTC. The encoded protein is CASRGEVWGDEQYF.